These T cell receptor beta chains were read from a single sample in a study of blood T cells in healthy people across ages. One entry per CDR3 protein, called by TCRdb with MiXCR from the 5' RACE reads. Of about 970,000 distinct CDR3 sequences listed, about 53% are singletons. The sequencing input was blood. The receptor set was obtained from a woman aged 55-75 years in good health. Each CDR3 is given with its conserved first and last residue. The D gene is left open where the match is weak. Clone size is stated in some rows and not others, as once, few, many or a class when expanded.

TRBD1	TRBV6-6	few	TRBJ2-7	TGTGCCAGCACTAAGACAGGGGGCGCGTACGAGCAGTACTTC	CASTKTGGAYEQYF
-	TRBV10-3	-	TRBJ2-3	TGTGCCATCACCCCGGCAGGCATCCCCACAGATACGCAGTATTTT	CAITPAGIPTDTQYF
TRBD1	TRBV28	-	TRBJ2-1	TGTGCCACGAAACTCACCGGGACAGGGATTTACAATGAGCAGTTCTTC	CATKLTGTGIYNEQFF
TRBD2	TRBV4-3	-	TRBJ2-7	TGCGCCAGCAGCCAAGAATGGCTAGCGGGAGGCTACGAGCAGTACTTC	CASSQEWLAGGYEQYF
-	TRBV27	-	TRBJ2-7	TGTGCCAGCAGTTACGGGGCCTCAATCCACTACGAGCAGTACTTC	CASSYGASIHYEQYF
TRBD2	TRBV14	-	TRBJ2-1	TGTGCCAGCAGCCAGCCGGGAGGGAAGAGGGTCGGTGAGCAGTTCTTC	CASSQPGGKRVGEQFF
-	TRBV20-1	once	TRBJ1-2	TGCAGTGCTAGAGATGGGGCGAGTTTAGCTAACTATGGCTACACCTTC	CSARDGASLANYGYTF
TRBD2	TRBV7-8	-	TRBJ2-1	TGTGCCAGCAGCTTCGGAAGGACTAGCGTATACAATGAGCAGTTCTTC	CASSFGRTSVYNEQFF
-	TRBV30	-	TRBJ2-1	TGTGCCTGGAGCCAAGATGCCAGGGGCCGGCAGTTCTTC	CAWSQDARGRQFF
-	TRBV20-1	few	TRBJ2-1	TGCAGCACGGATGAGCAGTTCTTC	CSTDEQFF
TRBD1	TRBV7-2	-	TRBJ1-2	TGTGCCAGCAGCTCACAGTGGGGACAGGCCAACTATGGCTACACCTTC	CASSSQWGQANYGYTF
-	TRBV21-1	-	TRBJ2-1	TGTGCCAGCTATGCTCCACAGTTCTTC	CASYAPQFF
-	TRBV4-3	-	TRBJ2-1	TGCGCCAGCAGCCCCCAGGGTGGGAGTGGAGTGTCTGAGCAGTTCTTC	CASSPQGGSGVSEQFF
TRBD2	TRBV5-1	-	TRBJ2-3	TGCGCCAGCAGCTTGGGGGTAGCGGGAGATCGCACAGATACGCAGTATTTT	CASSLGVAGDRTDTQYF
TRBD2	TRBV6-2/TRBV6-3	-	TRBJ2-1	TGTGCCAGCAGTTACTCGTTAGCGGGACCCCCCTACAATGAGCAGTTCTTC	CASSYSLAGPPYNEQFF
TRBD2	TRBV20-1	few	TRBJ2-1	TGCAGTGCCCACCAAGGACTAGCGGGAGTTGGTGAGCAGTTCTTC	CSAHQGLAGVGEQFF
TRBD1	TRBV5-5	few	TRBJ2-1	TGTGCCAGCAGCCGCACCTGGGACAGCTCCTACAATGAGCAGTTCTTC	CASSRTWDSSYNEQFF
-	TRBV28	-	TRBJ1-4	TGTGCCAGCACCACTGACCGATCAACTAATGAAAAACTGTTTTTT	CASTTDRSTNEKLFF
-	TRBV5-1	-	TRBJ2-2	TGCGCCAGCCAGAGGTCGGCTGACACCGGGGAGCTGTTTTTT	CASQRSADTGELFF
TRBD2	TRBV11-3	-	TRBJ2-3	TGTGCCAGCAGCTCCGGGACTAGCGCCAGCACAGATACGCAGTATTTT	CASSSGTSASTDTQYF
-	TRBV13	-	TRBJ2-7	TGTGCCAGCGCGGGACAGTTGAGCTACGAGCAGTACTTC	CASAGQLSYEQYF
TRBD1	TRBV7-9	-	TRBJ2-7	TGTGCCGGCAGCTTGGGACAGTACCTGGCCTACGAGCAGTACTTC	CAGSLGQYLAYEQYF
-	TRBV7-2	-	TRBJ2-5	TGTGCCAGCAGCCGGCCGGGAGCACAAGAGACCCAGTACTTC	CASSRPGAQETQYF
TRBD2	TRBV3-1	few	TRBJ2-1	TGTGCCAGCAGCCCTACCCAACTCGGGACTAGCGGCAATGAGCAGTTCTTC	CASSPTQLGTSGNEQFF
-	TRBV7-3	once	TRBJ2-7	TGTGCCAGCAGCTTAATGGGCAGGGTGGAAATCGACGAGCAGTACTTC	CASSLMGRVEIDEQYF
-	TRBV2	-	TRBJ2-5	TGTGCCACCAAGGACGGTCAGGGTGGAACCCAGTACTTC	CATKDGQGGTQYF
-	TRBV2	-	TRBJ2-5	TGTGCCATCTTAAGGGGGGACGGACAAGAGACCCAGTACTTC	CAILRGDGQETQYF
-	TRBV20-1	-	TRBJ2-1	TGCAGTGCCGTAACTAGTTCGGGCAAAGAGCAGTTCTTC	CSAVTSSGKEQFF
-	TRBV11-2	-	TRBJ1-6	TGTGCCAGCAGCTTAGCCCCGGGACGGACGCCCATTTCACCCCTCCACTTT	CASSLAPGRTPISPLHF
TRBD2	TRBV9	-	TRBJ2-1	TGTGCCAGCAGCGTAAGGGGACTAGCGGGTTACAATGAGCAGTTCTTC	CASSVRGLAGYNEQFF
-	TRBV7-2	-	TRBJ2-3	TGTACCAGCAGCCAAGTCCTCGGGCCTCCCATCAGCGCAGATACGCAGTATTTT	CTSSQVLGPPISADTQYF
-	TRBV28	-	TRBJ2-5	TGTGCCGGCGTCGAGGGACGGGGCCAAGAGACCCAGTACTTC	CAGVEGRGQETQYF
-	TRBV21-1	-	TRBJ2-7	TGTGCCAGCAGCAATGAGACTAGCGGGAGGTATTACGAGCAGTACTTC	CASSNETSGRYYEQYF
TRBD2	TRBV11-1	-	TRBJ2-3	TGTGCCAGCAGCTTACCATCCGGGTTTAGCGGGAGAGAGGTGCGGGGGTCGGAGACGCAGTATTTT	CASSLPSGFSGREVRGSETQYF
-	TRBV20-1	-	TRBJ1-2	TGCAGTGCTCACCGGGAACCCTATGGCTACACCTTC	CSAHREPYGYTF
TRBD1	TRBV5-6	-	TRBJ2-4	TGTGCCAGCAGCTTGACAGGGGGGGCCAAAAACATTCAGTACTTC	CASSLTGGAKNIQYF